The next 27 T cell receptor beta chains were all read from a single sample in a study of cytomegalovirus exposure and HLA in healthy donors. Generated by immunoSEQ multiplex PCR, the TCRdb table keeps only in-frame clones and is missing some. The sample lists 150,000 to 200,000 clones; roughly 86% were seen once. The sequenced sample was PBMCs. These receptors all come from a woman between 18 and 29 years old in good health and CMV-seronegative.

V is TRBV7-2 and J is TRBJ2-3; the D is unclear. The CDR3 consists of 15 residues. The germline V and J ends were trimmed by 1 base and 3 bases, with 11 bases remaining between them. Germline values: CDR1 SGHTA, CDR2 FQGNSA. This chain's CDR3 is CASSLVRARTDTQYF. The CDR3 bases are TGTGCCAGCAGCTTAGTACGAGCTCGGACAGATACGCAGTATTTT. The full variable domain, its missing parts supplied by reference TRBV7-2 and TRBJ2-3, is GAGVSQSPSNKVTEKGKDVELRCDPISGHTALYWYRQSLGQGLEFLIYFQGNSAPDKSGLPSDRFSAERTGGSVSTLTIQRTQQEDSAVYLCASSLVRARTDTQYFGPGTRLTVL.

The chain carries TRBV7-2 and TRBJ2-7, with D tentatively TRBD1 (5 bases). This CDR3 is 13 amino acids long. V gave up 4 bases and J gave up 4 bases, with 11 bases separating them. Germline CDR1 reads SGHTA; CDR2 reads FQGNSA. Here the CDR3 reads CASSYPTEYEQYF. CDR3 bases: TGTGCCAGCAGCTACCCGACAGAGTACGAGCAGTACTTC.

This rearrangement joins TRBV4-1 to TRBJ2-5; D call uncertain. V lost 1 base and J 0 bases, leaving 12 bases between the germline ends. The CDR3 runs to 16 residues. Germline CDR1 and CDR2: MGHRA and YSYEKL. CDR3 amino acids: CASSQVIRSNQETQYF. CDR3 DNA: TGCGCCAGCAGCCAAGTGATCCGCAGTAACCAAGAGACCCAGTACTTC.

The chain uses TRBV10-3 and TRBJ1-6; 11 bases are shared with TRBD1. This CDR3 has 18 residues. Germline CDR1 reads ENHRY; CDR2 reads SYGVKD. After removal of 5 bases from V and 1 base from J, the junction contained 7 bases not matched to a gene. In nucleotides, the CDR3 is TGTGCCATCAGTTTCTCGGGACAGGGGGTTTCCTATAATTCACCCCTCCACTTT. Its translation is CAISFSGQGVSYNSPLHF.

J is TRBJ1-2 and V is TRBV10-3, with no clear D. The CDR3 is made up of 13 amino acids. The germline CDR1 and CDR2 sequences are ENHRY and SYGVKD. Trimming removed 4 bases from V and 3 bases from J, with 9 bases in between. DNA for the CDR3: TGTGCCATCAGTGGAGGTTGGGACTATGGCTACACCTTC. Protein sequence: CAISGGWDYGYTF.

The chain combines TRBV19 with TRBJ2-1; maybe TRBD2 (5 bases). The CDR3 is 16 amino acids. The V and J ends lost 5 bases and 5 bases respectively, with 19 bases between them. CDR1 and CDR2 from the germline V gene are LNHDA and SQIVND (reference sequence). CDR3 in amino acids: CASSVKTSIVHNEQFF. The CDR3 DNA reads TGTGCCAGTAGTGTGAAAACTAGTATCGTGCACAATGAGCAGTTCTTC.

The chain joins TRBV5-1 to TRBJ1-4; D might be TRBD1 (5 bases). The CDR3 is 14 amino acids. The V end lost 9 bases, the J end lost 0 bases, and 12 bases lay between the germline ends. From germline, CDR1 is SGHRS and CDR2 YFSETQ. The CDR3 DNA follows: TGCGCCACCAGGGTGGGGCCAACTAATGAAAAACTGTTTTTT. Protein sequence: CATRVGPTNEKLFF. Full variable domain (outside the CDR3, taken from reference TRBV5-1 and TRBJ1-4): KAGVTQTPRYLIKTRGQQVTLSCSPISGHRSVSWYQQTPGQGLQFLFEYFSETQRNKGNFPGRFSGRQFSNSRSEMNVSTLELGDSALYLCATRVGPTNEKLFFGSGTQLSVL.

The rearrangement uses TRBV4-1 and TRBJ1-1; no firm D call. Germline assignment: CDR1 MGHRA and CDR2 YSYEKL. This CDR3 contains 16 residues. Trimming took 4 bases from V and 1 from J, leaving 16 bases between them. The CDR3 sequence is CASSPLARPTNTEAFF. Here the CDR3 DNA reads TGCGCCAGCAGCCCCCTGGCGCGGCCAACGAACACTGAAGCTTTCTTT.

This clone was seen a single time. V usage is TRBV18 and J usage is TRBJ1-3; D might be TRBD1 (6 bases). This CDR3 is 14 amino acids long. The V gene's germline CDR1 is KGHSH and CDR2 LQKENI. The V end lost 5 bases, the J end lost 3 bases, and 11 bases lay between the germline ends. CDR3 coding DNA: TGTGCCAGCTCAGGGGACATTCTTGGAAACACCATATATTTT. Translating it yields CASSGDILGNTIYF.

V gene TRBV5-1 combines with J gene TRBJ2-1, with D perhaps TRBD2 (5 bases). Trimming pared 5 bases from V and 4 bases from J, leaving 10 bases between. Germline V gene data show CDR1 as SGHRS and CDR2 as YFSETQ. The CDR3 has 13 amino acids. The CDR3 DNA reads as TGCGCCAGCAGGAGGGCGACTTACAATGAGCAGTTCTTC. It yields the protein CASRRATYNEQFF.

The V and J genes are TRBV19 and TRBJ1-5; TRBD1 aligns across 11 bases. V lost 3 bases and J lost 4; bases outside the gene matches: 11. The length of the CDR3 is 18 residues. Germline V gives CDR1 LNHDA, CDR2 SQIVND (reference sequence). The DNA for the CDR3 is TGTGCCAGTAGTATCCTCACGGACAGGGGGCATGGGAATCAGCCCCAGCATTTT. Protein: CASSILTDRGHGNQPQHF.

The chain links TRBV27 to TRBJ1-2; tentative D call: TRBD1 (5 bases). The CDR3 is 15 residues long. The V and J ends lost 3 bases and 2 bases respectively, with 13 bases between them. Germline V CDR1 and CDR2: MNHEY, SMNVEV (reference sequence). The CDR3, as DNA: TGTGCCAGCAGTTTGGTGGGGGGAGGGAACTATGGCTACACCTTC. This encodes CASSLVGGGNYGYTF.

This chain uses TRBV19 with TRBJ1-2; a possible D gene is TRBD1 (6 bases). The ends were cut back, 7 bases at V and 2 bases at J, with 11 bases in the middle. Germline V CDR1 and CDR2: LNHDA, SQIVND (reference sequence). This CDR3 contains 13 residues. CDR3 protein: CASISGDNYGYTF. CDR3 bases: TGTGCCAGTATTTCAGGGGACAACTATGGCTACACCTTC.

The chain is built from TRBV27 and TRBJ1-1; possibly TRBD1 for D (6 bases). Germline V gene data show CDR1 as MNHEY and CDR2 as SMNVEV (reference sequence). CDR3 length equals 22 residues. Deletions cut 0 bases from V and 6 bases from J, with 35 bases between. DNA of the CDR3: TGTGCCAGCAGTTTATCGGTTCGCCTGGTTGGGGGCGCCCCAGTTTTTCTACCTGAAGCTTTCTTT. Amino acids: CASSLSVRLVGGAPVFLPEAFF.

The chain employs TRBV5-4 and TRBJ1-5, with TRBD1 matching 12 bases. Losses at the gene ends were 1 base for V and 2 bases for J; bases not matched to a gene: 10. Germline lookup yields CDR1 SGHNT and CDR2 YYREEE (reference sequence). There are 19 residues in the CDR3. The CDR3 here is CASSLRGTGGIEGNQPQHF. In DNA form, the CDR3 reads TGTGCCAGCAGCTTGAGGGGGACAGGGGGCATTGAGGGCAATCAGCCCCAGCATTTT. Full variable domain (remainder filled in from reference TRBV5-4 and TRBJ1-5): ETGVTQSPTHLIKTRGQQVTLRCSSQSGHNTVSWYQQALGQGPQFIFQYYREEENGRGNFPPRFSGLQFPNYSSELNVNALELDDSALYLCASSLRGTGGIEGNQPQHFGDGTRLSIL.

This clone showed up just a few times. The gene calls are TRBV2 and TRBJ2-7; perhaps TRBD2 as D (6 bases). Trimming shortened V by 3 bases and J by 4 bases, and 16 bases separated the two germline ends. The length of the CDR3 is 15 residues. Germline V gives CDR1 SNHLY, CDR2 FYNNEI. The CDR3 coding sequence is TGTGCCAGCAGTGACAGTAGCGGAACTATTTACGAGCAGTACTTC. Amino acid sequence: CASSDSSGTIYEQYF. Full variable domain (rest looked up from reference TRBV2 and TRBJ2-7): EPEVTQTPSHQVTQMGQEVILRCVPISNHLYFYWYRQILGQKVEFLVSFYNNEISEKSEIFDDQFSVERPDGSNFTLKIRSTKLEDSAMYFCASSDSSGTIYEQYFGPGTRLTVT.

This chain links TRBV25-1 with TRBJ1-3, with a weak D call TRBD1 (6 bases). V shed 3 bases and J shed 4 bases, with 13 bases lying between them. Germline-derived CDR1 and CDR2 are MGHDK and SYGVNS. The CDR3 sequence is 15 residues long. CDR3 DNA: TGTGCCAGCAGTGATTTCAGGGGATCAGGAAACACCATATATTTT. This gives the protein CASSDFRGSGNTIYF.

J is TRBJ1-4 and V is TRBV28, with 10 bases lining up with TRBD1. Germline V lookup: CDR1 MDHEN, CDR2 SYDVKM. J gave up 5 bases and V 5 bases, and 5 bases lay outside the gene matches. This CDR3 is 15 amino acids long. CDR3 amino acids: CASSRRTGGNEKLFF. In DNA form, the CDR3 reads TGTGCCAGCAGTCGGAGGACAGGGGGAAATGAAAAACTGTTTTTT.

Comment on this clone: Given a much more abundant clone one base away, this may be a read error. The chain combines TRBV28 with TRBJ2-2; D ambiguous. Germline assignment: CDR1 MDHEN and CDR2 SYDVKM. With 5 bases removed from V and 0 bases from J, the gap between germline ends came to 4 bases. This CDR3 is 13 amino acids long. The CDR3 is CASSPPNTGELFF. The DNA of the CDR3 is TGTGCCAGCAGTCCTCCGAACACCGGGGAGCTGTTTTTT.

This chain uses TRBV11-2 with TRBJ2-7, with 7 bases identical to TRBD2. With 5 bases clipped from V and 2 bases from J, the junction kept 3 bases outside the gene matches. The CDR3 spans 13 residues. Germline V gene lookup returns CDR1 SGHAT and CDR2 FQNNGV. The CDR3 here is CASSHGLAYEQYF. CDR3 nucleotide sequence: TGTGCCAGCAGCCATGGACTAGCCTACGAGCAGTACTTC.

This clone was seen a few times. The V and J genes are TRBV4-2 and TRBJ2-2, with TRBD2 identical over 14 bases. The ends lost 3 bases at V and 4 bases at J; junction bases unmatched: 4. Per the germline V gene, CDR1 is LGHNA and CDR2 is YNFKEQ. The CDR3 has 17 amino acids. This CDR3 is CASSHGLAGGVTGELFF. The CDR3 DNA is TGTGCCAGCAGCCACGGACTAGCGGGAGGAGTCACCGGGGAGCTGTTTTTT.

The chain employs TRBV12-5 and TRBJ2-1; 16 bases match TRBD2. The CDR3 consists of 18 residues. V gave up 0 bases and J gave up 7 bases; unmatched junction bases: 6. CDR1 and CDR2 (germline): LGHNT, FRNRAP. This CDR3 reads CASGLVGTSGRAPNEQFF. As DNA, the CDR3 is TGTGCTAGTGGTTTGGTCGGGACTAGCGGGAGGGCCCCTAATGAGCAGTTCTTC.

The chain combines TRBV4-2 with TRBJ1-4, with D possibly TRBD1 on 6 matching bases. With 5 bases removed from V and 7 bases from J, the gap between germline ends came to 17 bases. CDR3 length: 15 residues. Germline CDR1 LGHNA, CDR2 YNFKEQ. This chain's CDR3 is CASSSTSRGGEKLFF. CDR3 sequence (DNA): TGTGCCAGCAGCTCCACATCGAGGGGGGGTGAAAAACTGTTTTTT.

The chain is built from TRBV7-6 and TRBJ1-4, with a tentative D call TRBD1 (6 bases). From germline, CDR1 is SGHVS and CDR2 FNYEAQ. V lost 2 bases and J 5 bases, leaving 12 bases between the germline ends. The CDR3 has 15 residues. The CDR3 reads CASSLRDRPNEKLFF. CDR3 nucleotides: TGTGCCAGCAGCTTACGCGACAGGCCAAATGAAAAACTGTTTTTT.

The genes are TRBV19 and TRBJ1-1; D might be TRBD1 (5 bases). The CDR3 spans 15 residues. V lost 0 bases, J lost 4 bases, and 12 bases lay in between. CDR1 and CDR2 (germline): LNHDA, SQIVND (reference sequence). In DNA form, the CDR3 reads TGTGCCAGTAGTATAGATCTAGGCGGGGGCACTGAAGCTTTCTTT. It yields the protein CASSIDLGGGTEAFF.

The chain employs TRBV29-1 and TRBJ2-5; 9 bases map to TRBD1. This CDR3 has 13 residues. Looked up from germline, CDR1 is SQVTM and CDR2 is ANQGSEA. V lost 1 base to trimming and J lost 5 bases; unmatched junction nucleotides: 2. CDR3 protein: CSVEVTGGETQYF. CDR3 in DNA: TGCAGCGTTGAAGTGACAGGGGGGGAGACCCAGTACTTC.

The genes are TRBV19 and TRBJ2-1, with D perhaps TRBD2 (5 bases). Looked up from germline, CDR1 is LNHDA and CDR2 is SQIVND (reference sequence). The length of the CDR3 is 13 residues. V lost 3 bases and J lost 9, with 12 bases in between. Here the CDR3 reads CASSIGAVGEQFF. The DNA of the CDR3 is TGTGCCAGTAGTATCGGAGCGGTGGGTGAGCAGTTCTTC.